Listed here are 21 T cell receptor beta chains from one sample, sequenced in a study of PD-1 blockade in mismatch repair-deficient tumors. The data were produced by immunoSEQ multiplex PCR, yet TCRdb's version contains in-frame clones alone and is incomplete. The sample lists some 16,000 clones; roughly 80% were seen once. The sample here was PBMCs, taken 4 weeks after starting pembrolizumab. Receptors originate from an adult with mismatch repair-deficient cancer.

The chain links TRBV28 to TRBJ2-5; a possible D gene is TRBD2 (6 bases). The CDR3 consists of 16 residues. V dropped 1 base and J dropped 2 bases, with 14 bases sitting between them. Germline V gene sequence: CDR1 MDHEN, CDR2 SYDVKM. The DNA for the CDR3 is TGTGCCAGCAGTTTATATCCGAGTAGCGGACAAGAGACCCAGTACTTC. Translation gives CASSLYPSSGQETQYF.

V gene TRBV28 combines with J gene TRBJ1-3, with TRBD1 matching over 8 bases. V shed 7 bases and J 0 bases; nucleotides not matched to a gene: 8. Per the germline V gene, CDR1 is MDHEN and CDR2 is SYDVKM. The CDR3 covers 16 residues. CDR3 sequence (DNA): TGTGCCAGCACCCAGGGGGACAGGAGCTCTGGAAACACCATATATTTT. It is translated as CASTQGDRSSGNTIYF.

The rearrangement links TRBV6-6 to TRBJ1-1; 9 nucleotides align to TRBD1. The CDR3 length is 16 residues. After removal of 0 bases from V and 11 bases from J, the junction contained 13 bases not matched to a gene. Germline-derived CDR1 and CDR2 are MNHNY and SVGAGI (reference sequence). The CDR3 sequence: CASSYSGRQGDAGAFF. In nucleotides, the CDR3 is TGTGCCAGCAGTTACTCGGGGCGACAGGGGGACGCCGGGGCTTTCTTT.

V is TRBV2 and J is TRBJ2-5; a possible D gene is TRBD1 (6 bases). The CDR3 has 13 amino acids. CDR1 is SNHLY and CDR2 is FYNNEI in the germline V gene. V lost 7 bases and J lost 3, with 12 bases in between. CDR3 DNA: TGTGCCAGCACCAGGGGTTGGGAAGAGACCCAGTACTTC. Translated, it gives CASTRGWEETQYF.

The chain has TRBV25-1 and TRBJ2-5, with TRBD1 matching over 7 bases. Trimming at V came to 4 bases and at J to 4 bases, leaving 6 bases not matched to a gene. The CDR3 runs to 14 residues. The germline V gene encodes CDR1 MGHDK and CDR2 SYGVNS. This chain's CDR3 is CASSGPTGAETQYF. In nucleotides, the CDR3 is TGTGCCAGCAGTGGACCCACAGGGGCAGAGACCCAGTACTTC.

This clone was counted once. The chain employs TRBV15 and TRBJ2-1; TRBD2 agrees at 11 bases. The CDR3 extends over 16 amino acids. The germline V gene encodes CDR1 LNHNV and CDR2 YYDKDF (reference sequence). With 3 bases clipped from V and 2 bases from J, the junction kept 3 bases outside the gene matches. The CDR3 DNA is TGTGCCACCAGCAGCTTGACTAGCGGGACCTACAATGAGCAGTTCTTC. Translated, it gives CATSSLTSGTYNEQFF.

The CDR3 DNA follows: TGTGCCAGCAGCCGGGACAGGGTTAACGGGGAGCTGTTTTTT. Its translation: CASSRDRVNGELFF. J is TRBJ2-2 and V is TRBV27, with 9 bases fitting TRBD1. Trimming cost V 6 bases and J 7 bases; bases outside gene matches: 6. This CDR3 has 14 amino acids. Germline V gene data show CDR1 as MNHEY and CDR2 as SMNVEV (reference sequence).

In DNA, the CDR3 is TGCGCCAGCAGCCCCGGGGTATCGAGCCTCTACAATGAGCAGTTCTTC. It codes for CASSPGVSSLYNEQFF. This rearrangement joins TRBV5-1 to TRBJ2-1, with D possibly TRBD2 on 5 matching bases. V lost 4 bases, J lost 3 bases, and 17 bases lay in between. The CDR3 has 16 residues. Germline values: CDR1 SGHRS, CDR2 YFSETQ.

The chain recombines TRBV5-4 with TRBJ1-4; 9 nucleotides match TRBD1. Per the germline V gene, CDR1 is SGHNT and CDR2 is YYREEE (reference sequence). This CDR3 is 14 amino acids long. The junction had 5 bases not matched to a gene; V was cut back by 4 bases and J by 7 bases. CDR3 nucleotides: TGTGCCAGCAGCATCGGGACAGGGTCTGAAAAACTGTTTTTT. Translated: CASSIGTGSEKLFF.

This rearrangement joins TRBV6-1 to TRBJ1-5; the D gene is possibly TRBD1 (6 bases). This CDR3 contains 15 residues. Germline lookup yields CDR1 MNHNS and CDR2 SASEGT. Between the trimmed V and J ends, which lost 8 bases and 0 bases, there was a span of 14 bases. CDR3: CASLTGPYSNQPQHF. CDR3 nucleotides: TGTGCCAGCTTGACAGGTCCGTATAGCAATCAGCCCCAGCATTTT.

The chain links TRBV25-1 to TRBJ1-6; D unclear. V lost 4 bases and J 2 bases, leaving 6 bases between the germline ends. The CDR3 sequence is 14 residues long. Germline CDR1 reads MGHDK; CDR2 reads SYGVNS. Here the CDR3 DNA reads TGTGCCAGCAGTGCGGGGACCTATAATTCACCCCTCCACTTT. Translated: CASSAGTYNSPLHF.

This chain connects TRBV4-1 to TRBJ1-1; TRBD1 aligns across 12 bases. J was trimmed by 3 bases and V by 2 bases; bases with no gene match: 10. The CDR3 has 18 residues. Per the germline V gene, CDR1 is MGHRA and CDR2 is YSYEKL. CDR3 nucleotide sequence: TGCGCCAGCAGCCAAACCGAAAGGGACAGGGGGCCTGACACTGAAGCTTTCTTT. This translates into CASSQTERDRGPDTEAFF.

J is TRBJ2-1 and V is TRBV5-1; 8 bases are a match to TRBD1. V lost 4 bases to trimming and J lost 2 bases; unmatched junction nucleotides: 8. This CDR3 has 16 residues. The germline V gene encodes CDR1 SGHRS and CDR2 YFSETQ. The CDR3 sequence: CASSLVGQGAYNEQFF. The CDR3 DNA follows: TGCGCCAGCAGCCTGGTCGGACAGGGAGCCTACAATGAGCAGTTCTTC. The variable domain in full, with the rest retrieved from reference TRBV5-1 and TRBJ2-1, is KAGVTQTPRYLIKTRGQQVTLSCSPISGHRSVSWYQQTPGQGLQFLFEYFSETQRNKGNFPGRFSGRQFSNSRSEMNVSTLELGDSALYLCASSLVGQGAYNEQFFGPGTRLTVL.

The chain couples TRBV5-1 to TRBJ2-2; no reliable D call. V was trimmed by 0 bases and J by 1 base, leaving 7 bases between them. The V gene's germline CDR1 is SGHRS and CDR2 YFSETQ. The CDR3 is made up of 15 amino acids. The CDR3, as DNA: TGCGCCAGCAGCTTGGTGTCAGGGAACACCGGGGAGCTGTTTTTT. Protein: CASSLVSGNTGELFF.

Of note for this clone: Other DNA sequences in the sample encode the same CDR3. The chain couples TRBV30 to TRBJ2-7, with D possibly matching TRBD2 (5 bases). The V gene's germline CDR1 is GTSNPN and CDR2 SVGIG (reference sequence). The CDR3 has 15 residues. Trimming cost V 3 bases and J 3 bases, with 18 bases left between them. The CDR3 DNA follows: TGTGCCTGGAGATGTGGAGGATCAGGTTGCTACGAGCAGTACTTC. Translation gives CAWRCGGSGCYEQYF.

The table lists this clone with a count of one. The chain recombines TRBV6-1 with TRBJ1-1; TRBD1 might be the D (5 bases). This CDR3 has 14 residues. Trimming stripped 2 bases from V and 5 bases from J, with 12 bases between. Germline loops: CDR1 MNHNS, CDR2 SASEGT. The chain's CDR3 is CASSEILGGTEAFF. In DNA, the CDR3 is TGTGCCAGCAGTGAAATTCTCGGGGGGACTGAAGCTTTCTTT.

This clone has more than one count but fewer than ten. The CDR3 coding sequence is TGTGCCAGCAGAGACAGGGGGGGAACCTACGAGCAGTACTTC. This encodes CASRDRGGTYEQYF. This chain joins TRBV19 and TRBJ2-7, with 9 positions matching TRBD1. Per the germline V gene, CDR1 is LNHDA and CDR2 is SQIVND (reference sequence). V lost 9 bases, J lost 2 bases, and 8 bases stayed unmatched. This CDR3 region has 14 residues.

The genes are TRBV4-1 and TRBJ2-7, with 7 bases fitting TRBD1. The CDR3 consists of 16 residues. J was trimmed by 0 bases and V by 4 bases; bases with no gene match: 9. Per germline, CDR1 MGHRA and CDR2 YSYEKL. The CDR3 sequence: CASSLLSGTDSYEQYF. The DNA of the CDR3 is TGCGCCAGCAGCCTACTATCCGGGACAGACTCCTACGAGCAGTACTTC.

J is TRBJ2-7 and V is TRBV4-1; no clear D gene. From germline, CDR1 is MGHRA and CDR2 YSYEKL. V gave up 1 base and J gave up 0 bases, with 10 bases separating them. The CDR3 has 15 amino acids. The CDR3 is CASSQASFSSYEQYF. DNA of the CDR3: TGCGCCAGCAGCCAAGCAAGTTTCAGCTCCTACGAGCAGTACTTC.

This clone was observed a few times. The rearrangement joins TRBV19 to TRBJ2-5; TRBD2 matches 8 bases. CDR3 length equals 18 residues. Germline V gene lookup returns CDR1 LNHDA and CDR2 SQIVND (reference sequence). V gave up 5 bases and J gave up 1 base; unmatched junction bases: 15. This CDR3 reads CASSHANTAGGTQETQYF. In DNA form, the CDR3 reads TGTGCCAGTAGTCACGCGAACACGGCGGGGGGCACCCAAGAGACCCAGTACTTC.

The J gene is TRBJ2-5, the V gene TRBV19, with D possibly being TRBD2 (7 bases). Germline lookup yields CDR1 LNHDA and CDR2 SQIVND (reference sequence). The CDR3 extends over 14 amino acids. Trimming left V 4 bases short and J 4 bases short, with 13 bases between. CDR3 in amino acids: CASSTARGAETQYF. CDR3 sequence (DNA): TGTGCCAGTAGTACCGCCCGGGGGGCAGAGACCCAGTACTTC.